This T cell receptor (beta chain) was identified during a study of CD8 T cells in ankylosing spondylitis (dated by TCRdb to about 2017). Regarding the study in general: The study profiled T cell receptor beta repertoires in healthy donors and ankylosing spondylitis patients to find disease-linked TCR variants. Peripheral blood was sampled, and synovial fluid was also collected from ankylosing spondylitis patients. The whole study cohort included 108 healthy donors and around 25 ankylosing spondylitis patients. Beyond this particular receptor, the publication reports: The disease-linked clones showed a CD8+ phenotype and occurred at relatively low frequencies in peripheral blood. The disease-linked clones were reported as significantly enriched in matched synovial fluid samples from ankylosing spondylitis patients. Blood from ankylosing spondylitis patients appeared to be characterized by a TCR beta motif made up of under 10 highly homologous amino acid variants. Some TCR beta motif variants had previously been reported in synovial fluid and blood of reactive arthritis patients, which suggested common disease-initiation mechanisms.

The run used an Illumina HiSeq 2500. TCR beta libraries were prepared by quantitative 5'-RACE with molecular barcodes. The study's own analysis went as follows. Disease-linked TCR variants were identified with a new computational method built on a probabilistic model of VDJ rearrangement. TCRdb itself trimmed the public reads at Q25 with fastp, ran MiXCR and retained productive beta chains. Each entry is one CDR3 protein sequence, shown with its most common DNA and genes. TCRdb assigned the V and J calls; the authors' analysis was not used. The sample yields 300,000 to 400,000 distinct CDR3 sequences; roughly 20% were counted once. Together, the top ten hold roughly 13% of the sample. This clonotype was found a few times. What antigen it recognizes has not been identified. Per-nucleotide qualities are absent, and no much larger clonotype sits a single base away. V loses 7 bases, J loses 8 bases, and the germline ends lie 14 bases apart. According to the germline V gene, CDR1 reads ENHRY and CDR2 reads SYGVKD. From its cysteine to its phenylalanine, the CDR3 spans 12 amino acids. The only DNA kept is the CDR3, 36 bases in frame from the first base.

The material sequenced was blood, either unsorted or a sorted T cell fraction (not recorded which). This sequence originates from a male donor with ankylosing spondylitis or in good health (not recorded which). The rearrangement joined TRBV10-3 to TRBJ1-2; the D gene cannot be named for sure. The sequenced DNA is TGTGCCATCAACTCATGGGCGTTCGGCTACACCTTC. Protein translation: CAINSWAFGYTF.